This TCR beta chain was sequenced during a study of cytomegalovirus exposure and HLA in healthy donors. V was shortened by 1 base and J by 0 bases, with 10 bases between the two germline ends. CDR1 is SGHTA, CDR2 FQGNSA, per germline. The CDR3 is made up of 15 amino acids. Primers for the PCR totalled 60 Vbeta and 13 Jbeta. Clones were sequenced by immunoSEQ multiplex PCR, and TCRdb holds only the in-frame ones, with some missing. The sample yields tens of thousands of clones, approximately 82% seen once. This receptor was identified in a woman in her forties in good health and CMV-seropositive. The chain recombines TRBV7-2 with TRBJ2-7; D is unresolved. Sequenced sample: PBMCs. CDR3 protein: CASSLVTRSSYEQYF. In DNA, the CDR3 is TGTGCCAGCAGCTTAGTGACCCGGAGCTCCTACGAGCAGTACTTC.